Reported below is one TCR beta chain. Germline V CDR1 and CDR2: SGHVT, SQSDAQ. CDR3 length: 14 residues. The V and J ends lost 5 bases and 0 bases respectively, with 11 bases between them. The study enrolled healthy HIV-negative adults without recent acute infections or vaccinations as donors. CD45RO+ cells went into CD8 memory alongside CCR7-negative CD45RA+ TemRA cells. This entry comes from a study of shared clonotypes between healthy human individuals. Researchers divided each subset's genomic DNA evenly across several immunoSEQ plates. Method: immunoSEQ multiplex PCR; TCRdb's copy keeps in-frame clones and lacks some. The table includes about 120,000 clones, 68% detected once.

This clonotype originated in a woman aged 25 to 39 in good health. V gene TRBV7-4 combines with J gene TRBJ2-7, with D possibly TRBD1 on 7 matching bases. The specimen sequenced was memory CD8+ T cells sorted from blood. The subset was: CD45RO+ cells pooled with CCR7-negative TemRA cells. The CDR3 reads CASSARGDSYEQYF. CDR3 nucleotides: TGTGCCAGCAGCGCCAGGGGGGACTCCTACGAGCAGTACTTC.